The rows below give T cell receptor beta chains drawn from one sample of a study of post-analysis software for immune sequencing data. TCRdb processed the PCR reads anew with MiXCR; each CDR3 protein has one entry. The table includes hundreds of thousands of distinct CDR3 sequences, roughly 27% detected once. Source material: blood. The receptor set was obtained from a girl aged 10 to 17 with multiple sclerosis. Both conserved end residues are trimmed from each CDR3. The D gene is left open where the match is weak.

TRBV20-1 TRBD2 SARKRGDQVEQY
TRBV7-9 TRBD2 ASSRSGSGGEQY
TRBV27 - ASSSQGFIGGYGYT
TRBV20-1 - SARPRSADTQY
TRBV18 TRBD2 ASSPRFSGRITYNEQF
TRBV7-2 - ASSSRAFYEQY
TRBV29-1 - SVEVKETQY
TRBV7-2 - ASSPSIETQY
TRBV6-1 TRBD2 ASTRGVVGNEQF
TRBV5-1 - ASSSWRQIQETQY
TRBV2 - ASSTPGVHQPQH